These 29 T cell receptor beta chains were sequenced from one sample in a study of identical twins. One entry per CDR3 protein, called by TCRdb with MiXCR from the 5' RACE reads. This table holds about 570,000 distinct CDR3 sequences, approximately 9.6% found once. These records were also assigned to another study, of yellow fever vaccine responses in identical twins.

Sequenced: PBMCs. The source is a woman in her late teens or twenties in good health.

The chain couples TRBV29-1 to TRBJ2-2; 7 nucleotides align to TRBD1. This CDR3 spans 14 amino acids. Per the germline V gene, CDR1 is SQVTM and CDR2 is ANQGSEA. The ends lost 6 bases at V and 0 bases at J; junction bases unmatched: 4. The CDR3 DNA is TGCAGCGTCGCAGGGACAGCGAACACCGGGGAGCTGTTTTTT. This sequence encodes CSVAGTANTGELFF.

The genes are TRBV5-5 and TRBJ2-7, with D possibly TRBD2 on 6 matching bases. Germline lookup yields CDR1 SGHKS and CDR2 YYEKEE (reference sequence). V was cut by 5 bases and J by 5 bases, with 14 bases left in between. CDR3 size: 13 residues. CDR3 in amino acids: CASRSGEFNEQYF. CDR3 nucleotide sequence: TGTGCCAGCAGGTCGGGAGAGTTCAACGAGCAGTACTTC.

This clonotype showed up just a few times. The gene calls are TRBV6-1 and TRBJ2-1; TRBD2 agrees at 12 bases. The CDR3 spans 17 residues. Germline CDR1 and CDR2: MNHNS and SASEGT. The ends lost 4 bases at V and 4 bases at J; junction bases unmatched: 8. The CDR3 DNA is TGTGCCAGCAGTGGAGCCCTAGCGGGGGGGGGTTACAATGAGCAGTTCTTC. Amino acids: CASSGALAGGGYNEQFF.

This chain uses TRBV11-2 with TRBJ2-1, with 10 bases aligning to TRBD1. CDR1 is SGHAT and CDR2 is FQNNGV in the germline V gene. The CDR3 has 16 amino acids. V was pared by 4 bases and J by 6 bases, with 9 bases of the junction left unmatched. CDR3 nucleotides: TGTGCCAGCAGCTGGGCCGGGACAGGGGTCGTCAATGAGCAGTTCTTC. Amino acids: CASSWAGTGVVNEQFF. The full variable domain, its missing parts supplied by reference TRBV11-2 and TRBJ2-1, is EAGVAQSPRYKIIEKRQSVAFWCNPISGHATLYWYQQILGQGPKLLIQFQNNGVVDDSQLPKDRFSAERLKGVDSTLKIQPAKLEDSAVYLCASSWAGTGVVNEQFFGPGTRLTVL.

This clonotype has more than one count but fewer than ten. The chain uses TRBV20-1 and TRBJ2-7; D is unresolved. V shed 3 bases and J shed 0 bases, with 12 bases lying between them. The V gene's germline CDR1 is DFQATT and CDR2 SNEGSKA (reference sequence). This CDR3 has 14 amino acids. CDR3: CSASSGVSSYEQYF. For the CDR3, the DNA is TGCAGTGCTAGTTCTGGCGTGAGCTCCTACGAGCAGTACTTC.

This clonotype was detected many times. The chain joins TRBV20-1 to TRBJ2-7, with D uncertain. Trimming shortened V by 3 bases and J by 5 bases, and 11 bases separated the two germline ends. CDR1 is DFQATT and CDR2 is SNEGSKA in the germline V gene (reference sequence). The CDR3 is 12 residues long. DNA for the CDR3: TGCAGTGCTAGGTATGGTCAAGACGAGCAGTACTTC. Protein: CSARYGQDEQYF.

With regard to this clonotype: An end of the junction differs from the germline gene, which may be a read error. This chain connects TRBV12-3 or TRBV12-4 to TRBJ2-3, with 9 bases identical to TRBD2. The length of the CDR3 is 18 residues. The chain's CDR3 is CACSFGSGGRRGTDTQYF. CDR3 bases: TGTGCCTGCAGTTTCGGTAGCGGGGGCCGCCGCGGCACAGATACGCAGTATTTT.

This clonotype turned up a few times. This chain uses TRBV5-1 with TRBJ2-6, with a weak D call TRBD1 (5 bases). In germline, CDR1 is SGHRS, CDR2 YFSETQ. The CDR3 totals 18 residues. The germline V and J ends were trimmed by 1 base and 0 bases, with 14 bases remaining between them. The CDR3 loop is CASSLSARVGSGANVLTF. The CDR3 nucleotides are TGCGCCAGCAGCTTGAGCGCCAGGGTTGGCTCTGGGGCCAACGTCCTGACTTTC.

The rearrangement uses TRBV20-1 and TRBJ2-7; 7 nucleotides agree with TRBD1. The germline CDR1 and CDR2 sequences are DFQATT and SNEGSKA (reference sequence). CDR3 length: 13 amino acids. The CDR3 here is CSVPTGFSYEQYF. CDR3 coding DNA: TGCAGCGTACCGACAGGGTTTAGCTACGAGCAGTACTTC.

CDR3 protein: CASSRGAEQYF. CDR3 bases: TGTGCCAGCAGCAGAGGCGCGGAGCAGTACTTC. The J gene is TRBJ2-7, the V gene TRBV9, with D hard to call. This CDR3 contains 11 residues. Germline V gives CDR1 SGDLS, CDR2 YYNGEE. Trimming stripped 4 bases from V and 7 bases from J, with 9 bases between.

The V gene is TRBV29-1, the J gene TRBJ2-2, with D possibly TRBD1 on 5 matching bases. Trimming took off 5 bases at V and 7 bases at J, with 14 bases between the two ends. Germline values: CDR1 SQVTM, CDR2 ANQGSEA. This CDR3 comprises 13 residues. This CDR3 is CSVRSKQDGELFF. The CDR3 DNA reads as TGCAGCGTTCGGAGTAAACAGGACGGGGAGCTGTTTTTT.

The J gene is TRBJ1-5, the V gene TRBV3-1; TRBD1 aligns across 7 bases. The V gene's germline CDR1 is LGHDT and CDR2 YNNKEL (reference sequence). V dropped 1 base and J dropped 0; count of bases not matched to a gene: 0. The CDR3 sequence is 15 residues long. CDR3 in amino acids: CASSQGTGSNQPQHF. CDR3 sequence (DNA): TGTGCCAGCAGCCAAGGGACAGGTAGCAATCAGCCCCAGCATTTT.

This clonotype was observed many times. The chain has TRBV12-3 or TRBV12-4 and TRBJ1-1; D remains unclear. The CDR3 sequence is 13 residues long. The ends were cut back, 5 bases at V and 1 base at J, with 8 bases in the middle. The CDR3 here is CASSPHWNTEAFF. Here the CDR3 DNA reads TGTGCCAGCAGTCCCCACTGGAACACTGAAGCTTTCTTT.

The sample holds a few counts of this clonotype. As DNA, the CDR3 is TGTGCCACCTGGGGACAGGCCTATGGTCAGCCCCAGCATTTT. Translating it yields CATWGQAYGQPQHF. The chain has TRBV28 and TRBJ1-5; 8 bases are shared with TRBD1. Germline lookup yields CDR1 MDHEN and CDR2 SYDVKM. V shed 10 bases, J shed 6 bases, and the junction held 11 bases outside the gene matches. The CDR3 spans 14 residues.

This chain connects TRBV3-1 to TRBJ2-1; 8 bases align to TRBD2. The germline V gene has CDR1 LGHDT and CDR2 YNNKEL (reference sequence). The CDR3 runs 15 residues. Germline trimming cut 1 base from V and 6 bases from J; bases unmatched to any gene: 5. The CDR3: CASSQAGGPFNEQFF. The CDR3 DNA follows: TGTGCCAGCAGCCAAGCGGGGGGGCCTTTCAATGAGCAGTTCTTC.

This clonotype was observed a handful of times. V and J are TRBV19 and TRBJ2-2; D not certain. With 8 bases removed from V and 4 bases from J, the gap between germline ends came to 8 bases. The germline V gene encodes CDR1 LNHDA and CDR2 SQIVND (reference sequence). There are 12 residues in the CDR3. CDR3 region: CASLDGTGELFF. CDR3 bases: TGTGCCAGTTTAGACGGCACCGGGGAGCTGTTTTTT. The full variable domain, in which reference TRBV19 and TRBJ2-2 provide the parts outside the CDR3, is DGGITQSPKYLFRKEGQNVTLSCEQNLNHDAMYWYRQDPGQGLRLIYYSQIVNDFQKGDIAEGYSVSREKKESFPLTVTSAQKNPTAFYLCASLDGTGELFFGEGSRLTVL.

This clonotype was seen a few times. V and J are TRBV7-9 and TRBJ2-7; D not resolved. Germline V CDR1 and CDR2: SEHNR, FQNEAQ (reference sequence). With 5 bases removed from V and 4 bases from J, the gap between germline ends came to 12 bases. The CDR3 sequence is 13 residues long. The CDR3 loop reads CASSPPARYEQYF. CDR3 nucleotides: TGTGCCAGCAGCCCCCCAGCCAGGTACGAGCAGTACTTC.

This clonotype has only a few counts. This chain joins TRBV11-2 and TRBJ2-7; D remains unclear. The V end was cut by 2 bases, the J end by 2 bases, with 10 bases between. The V gene's germline CDR1 is SGHAT and CDR2 FQNNGV. CDR3 length: 14 residues. CDR3 sequence reads: CASSLIPGPYEQYF. The CDR3 DNA reads as TGTGCCAGCAGCTTAATCCCAGGACCCTACGAGCAGTACTTC.

In its sample, this clonotype was seen many times. The chain links TRBV15 to TRBJ2-2; D gene ambiguous. Trimming took off 0 bases at V and 1 base at J, with 6 bases between the two ends. CDR1 LNHNV and CDR2 YYDKDF come from the germline V gene (reference sequence). This CDR3 region has 15 residues. The CDR3 coding sequence is TGTGCCACCAGCAGAGATTTTGGGAACACCGGGGAGCTGTTTTTT. This gives the protein CATSRDFGNTGELFF.

This clonotype was seen a few times. This sequence joins TRBV10-1 and TRBJ2-7; D is perhaps TRBD2 (6 bases). Per germline, CDR1 WNHNN and CDR2 SYGVQD (reference sequence). Trimming left V 3 bases short and J 0 bases short, with 12 bases between. The CDR3 has 15 amino acids. CDR3 bases: TGCGCCAGCAGTGACAGGGACTCCACCTCCTACGAGCAGTACTTC. It codes for CASSDRDSTSYEQYF.

In its sample, this clonotype was seen many times. The chain employs TRBV5-1 and TRBJ2-2; 7 bases agree with TRBD1. The V gene end was trimmed by 4 bases and the J gene end by 4 bases; junction bases not matched to a gene: 7. Germline V gene data show CDR1 as SGHRS and CDR2 as YFSETQ. This CDR3 region has 15 residues. The CDR3 is CASSNPTGFTGELFF. The CDR3 DNA reads as TGCGCCAGCAGCAATCCGACAGGGTTCACCGGGGAGCTGTTTTTT. The full variable domain, rest sourced from reference TRBV5-1 and TRBJ2-2, is KAGVTQTPRYLIKTRGQQVTLSCSPISGHRSVSWYQQTPGQGLQFLFEYFSETQRNKGNFPGRFSGRQFSNSRSEMNVSTLELGDSALYLCASSNPTGFTGELFFGEGSRLTVL.

This rearrangement joins TRBV7-9 to TRBJ1-2; D ambiguous. There are 12 residues in the CDR3. V lost 5 bases and J lost 3, with 7 bases in between. Germline CDR1 is SEHNR and CDR2 is FQNEAQ (reference sequence). The CDR3 loop reads CASSPWDYGYTF. For the CDR3, the DNA is TGTGCCAGCAGCCCTTGGGACTATGGCTACACCTTC.

This clonotype was observed at least ten times. The rearrangement links TRBV28 to TRBJ2-7, with TRBD2 matching over 8 bases. The CDR3 is 12 residues long. V dropped 5 bases and J dropped 3; count of bases not matched to a gene: 0. Germline V lookup: CDR1 MDHEN, CDR2 SYDVKM. The CDR3 sequence: CASSAGGYEQYF. CDR3 DNA: TGTGCCAGCAGTGCGGGAGGCTACGAGCAGTACTTC.

This chain links TRBV28 with TRBJ1-1, with a weak D call TRBD1 (6 bases). The V end was cut by 5 bases, the J end by 7 bases, with 17 bases between. The CDR3 spans 14 residues. Germline CDR1 MDHEN, CDR2 SYDVKM. The CDR3 region has the DNA TGTGCCAGCAGTGGGTCAGGACAGTTCGTTGAAGCTTTCTTT. Translation: CASSGSGQFVEAFF.

This clonotype was detected a few times. The rearrangement uses TRBV2 and TRBJ1-6, with 10 bases that match TRBD1. The CDR3 contains 14 residues. The germline gives CDR1 SNHLY, CDR2 FYNNEI. J lost 7 bases, V lost 7 bases, and 4 bases had no gene match. The CDR3 DNA reads TGTGCCAGCATCCGGGACAGGGGCAATTCACCCCTCCACTTT. Encoded protein: CASIRDRGNSPLHF.

This clonotype turned up a few times. This sequence joins TRBV4-2 and TRBJ2-7, with 8 bases identical to TRBD1. The CDR3 runs to 14 residues. The V segment lost 0 bases and the J segment 6 bases; nucleotides outside the gene matches: 4. Per the germline V gene, CDR1 is LGHNA and CDR2 is YNFKEQ. The CDR3 sequence is CASSQEVRGLEQYF. Here the CDR3 DNA reads TGTGCCAGCAGCCAAGAAGTCAGGGGGCTCGAGCAGTACTTC.

This chain links TRBV5-5 with TRBJ1-2; TRBD1 agrees at 7 bases. Germline V gives CDR1 SGHKS, CDR2 YYEKEE (reference sequence). The CDR3 loop spans 16 amino acids. The junction had 16 bases not matched to a gene; V was cut back by 6 bases and J by 5 bases. CDR3 amino acids: CASTLSLTGKEYGYTF. The CDR3 DNA reads as TGTGCCAGCACCCTGTCCTTGACAGGGAAGGAGTATGGCTACACCTTC. The entire variable domain, with the rest obtained from reference TRBV5-5 and TRBJ1-2, is as follows: DAGVTQSPTHLIKTRGQQVTLRCSPISGHKSVSWYQQVLGQGPQFIFQYYEKEERGRGNFPDRFSARQFPNYSSELNVNALLLGDSALYLCASTLSLTGKEYGYTFGSGTRLTVV.

This clonotype was detected ten times or more. The CDR3 region has the DNA TGTGCCAGCAGTGAATTGACCCCCCGCGGCACAGATACGCAGTATTTT. This translates into CASSELTPRGTDTQYF. This chain links TRBV25-1 with TRBJ2-3, with no clear D. The germline gives CDR1 MGHDK, CDR2 SYGVNS. Trimming stripped 1 base from V and 1 base from J, with 12 bases between. The CDR3 covers 16 residues. The full variable domain, with the rest looked up from reference TRBV25-1 and TRBJ2-3, is EADIYQTPRYLVIGTGKKITLECSQTMGHDKMYWYQQDPGMELHLIHYSYGVNSTEKGDLSSESTVSRIRTEHFPLTLESARPSHTSQYLCASSELTPRGTDTQYFGPGTRLTVL.

CDR3 protein: CASSLMGGPLYEQYF. In DNA form, the CDR3 reads TGTGCCAGCAGCTTAATGGGGGGCCCCTTATACGAGCAGTACTTC. This rearrangement joins TRBV7-3 to TRBJ2-7; D may match TRBD1 or TRBD2 (6 bases each). This CDR3 is 15 amino acids long. Trimming stripped 1 base from V and 4 bases from J, with 14 bases between. CDR1 and CDR2 (germline): SGHTA, FQGTGA.